One and the same sample provided the 32 T cell receptor beta chains below, sequenced in a study of cytomegalovirus exposure and HLA in healthy donors. The primer mix had 60 Vbeta and 13 Jbeta primers. The repertoire was sequenced with immunoSEQ multiplex PCR; TCRdb's copy has only in-frame clones and lacks some. The table lists 100,000 to 150,000 clones, around 73% of them singletons, with under 1.5% in the top ten. The sample taken for sequencing was PBMCs. The origin of the receptors is a female donor in good health and CMV-seronegative.

Sample share makes this clone medium-sized. V gene TRBV25-1 combines with J gene TRBJ1-1, with TRBD1 identical over 8 bases. The CDR3 is 16 residues long. Unmatched junction bases numbered 11, after V lost 3 bases and J lost 5 bases. Germline CDR1 and CDR2: MGHDK and SYGVNS. CDR3 loop: CASSDLGQGAGTEAFF. CDR3 coding DNA: TGTGCCAGCAGTGATCTGGGGCAGGGGGCGGGGACTGAAGCTTTCTTT. The full variable domain, with the rest looked up from reference TRBV25-1 and TRBJ1-1, is EADIYQTPRYLVIGTGKKITLECSQTMGHDKMYWYQQDPGMELHLIHYSYGVNSTEKGDLSSESTVSRIRTEHFPLTLESARPSHTSQYLCASSDLGQGAGTEAFFGQGTRLTVV.

The chain carries TRBV12-5 and TRBJ2-1; TRBD2 agrees at 8 bases. Germline loops: CDR1 LGHNT, CDR2 FRNRAP. With 3 bases clipped from V and 8 bases from J, the junction kept 9 bases outside the gene matches. CDR3 length equals 15 residues. The CDR3 DNA follows: TGTGCTAGTGGTTTAGGAAGCGGGAGCCTCGATGAGCAGTTCTTC. This encodes CASGLGSGSLDEQFF.

The chain is built from TRBV30 and TRBJ2-7, with 7 nucleotides matching TRBD2. The CDR3 is 13 amino acids. V lost 1 base and J lost 9; bases outside the gene matches: 9. CDR1 is GTSNPN, CDR2 SVGIG, per germline (reference sequence). CDR3 amino acids: CAWSEGVGGGQYF. Written as DNA, the CDR3 is TGTGCCTGGAGTGAAGGGGTCGGCGGGGGGCAGTACTTC.

The V call is TRBV6-4, the J call TRBJ1-4; perhaps TRBD1 as D (6 bases). The CDR3 has 19 amino acids. The V gene's germline CDR1 is MRHNA and CDR2 SNTAGT. The ends were cut back, 6 bases at V and 7 bases at J, with 30 bases in the middle. This chain's CDR3 is CASRELGQTGSFKFEKLFF. CDR3 sequence (DNA): TGTGCCAGCAGGGAATTAGGACAGACAGGAAGCTTTAAATTTGAAAAACTGTTTTTT.

CDR3 DNA sequence: TGTGCCAGCACCTCCCGGGACAGAGGTAATCAGCCCCAGCATTTT. Residues: CASTSRDRGNQPQHF. The gene calls are TRBV19 and TRBJ1-5, with 7 bases lining up with TRBD1. The CDR3 spans 15 residues. Looked up from germline, CDR1 is LNHDA and CDR2 is SQIVND (reference sequence). J was trimmed by 4 bases and V by 9 bases; bases with no gene match: 12. The full variable domain, with the rest looked up from reference TRBV19 and TRBJ1-5, is DGGITQSPKYLFRKEGQNVTLSCEQNLNHDAMYWYRQDPGQGLRLIYYSQIVNDFQKGDIAEGYSVSREKKESFPLTVTSAQKNPTAFYLCASTSRDRGNQPQHFGDGTRLSIL.

V gene TRBV6-1 combines with J gene TRBJ1-2, with D maybe TRBD1 (6 bases). Looked up from germline, CDR1 is MNHNS and CDR2 is SASEGT. The CDR3 runs 16 residues. V lost 0 bases and J lost 4, with 15 bases in between. The CDR3 bases are TGTGCCAGCAGTGAAGCTCAACCAGGGGAGGGCTATGGCTACACCTTC. This encodes CASSEAQPGEGYGYTF.

This chain links TRBV2 with TRBJ2-7, with a tentative D call TRBD2 (5 bases). This CDR3 comprises 14 residues. In germline, CDR1 is SNHLY, CDR2 FYNNEI. V dropped 2 bases and J dropped 0 bases, with 8 bases sitting between them. CDR3 region: CASSERAGSYEQYF. The CDR3 DNA reads TGTGCCAGCAGTGAAAGGGCGGGCTCCTACGAGCAGTACTTC.

The chain uses TRBV23-1 and TRBJ1-6; a possible D gene is TRBD1 (5 bases). TRBV23-1 is placed among ORFs of uncertain function. This CDR3 has 13 amino acids. V was cut by 6 bases and J by 11 bases, with 14 bases left in between. CDR3 region: CASRGRVGTPLHF. In DNA, the CDR3 is TGCGCCAGCAGAGGCAGGGTTGGGACACCCCTCCACTTT.

This rearrangement joins TRBV4-3 to TRBJ2-3, with D possibly TRBD2 on 7 matching bases. This CDR3 has 15 residues. Trimming cost V 1 base and J 3 bases, with 11 bases left between them. Germline V lookup: CDR1 LGHNA, CDR2 YSLEER. The CDR3 DNA is TGCGCCAGCAGCCAAGTAAGGGGGGGAACAGATACGCAGTATTTT. It specifies CASSQVRGGTDTQYF.

This chain connects TRBV11-3 to TRBJ2-7; TRBD2 is a possible D gene (5 bases). There are 13 residues in the CDR3. Germline lookup yields CDR1 SGHNT and CDR2 YENEEA. V lost 4 bases and J lost 4, with 11 bases in between. The CDR3 coding sequence is TGTGCCAGCAGCTCCCTCCCGGGATACGAGCAGTACTTC. It is translated as CASSSLPGYEQYF.

The V and J genes are TRBV30 and TRBJ1-1; 9 bases are shared with TRBD1. J gave up 5 bases and V 0 bases, and 13 bases lay outside the gene matches. The germline V gene has CDR1 GTSNPN and CDR2 SVGIG (reference sequence). The CDR3 has 17 amino acids. CDR3 sequence (DNA): TGTGCCTGGAGTGTAAGCATAACCGGGACAGGGCGAACTGAAGCTTTCTTT. It translates to CAWSVSITGTGRTEAFF.

CDR3 in amino acids: CAWSRMNTEAFF. In DNA, the CDR3 is TGTGCCTGGAGTCGTATGAACACTGAAGCTTTCTTT. The gene calls are TRBV30 and TRBJ1-1; D unresolved. The CDR3 covers 12 residues. Trimming removed 2 bases at V and 0 bases at J, with 4 bases between. CDR1 and CDR2 (germline): GTSNPN, SVGIG (reference sequence).

V usage is TRBV6-5 and J usage is TRBJ2-1; D perhaps matches TRBD1 (6 bases). The CDR3 covers 13 residues. Germline values: CDR1 MNHEY, CDR2 SVGAGI. V lost 0 bases to trimming and J lost 10 bases, with 10 bases between them. In DNA form, the CDR3 reads TGTGCCAGCAGTTACTCCACAGGGATCGAGCAGTTCTTC. This codes for CASSYSTGIEQFF.

This clone was counted between two and nine times. V usage is TRBV9 and J usage is TRBJ1-1; D might be TRBD1 (5 bases). Trimming left V 3 bases short and J 0 bases short, with 15 bases between. The CDR3 extends over 16 amino acids. The germline CDR1 and CDR2 sequences are SGDLS and YYNGEE. CDR3 sequence: CASSAGGLFMNTEAFF. The CDR3 region has the DNA TGTGCCAGCAGCGCGGGGGGACTGTTCATGAACACTGAAGCTTTCTTT. Full variable domain (rest looked up from reference TRBV9 and TRBJ1-1): DSGVTQTPKHLITATGQRVTLRCSPRSGDLSVYWYQQSLDQGLQFLIQYYNGEERAKGNILERFSAQQFPDLHSELNLSSLELGDSALYFCASSAGGLFMNTEAFFGQGTRLTVV.

About this clone: The germline gene is not matched at one end of the junction; a read error may be the cause. This chain uses TRBV7-9 with TRBJ1-1, with a tentative D call TRBD1 (5 bases). The CDR3 runs to 15 residues. Germline-derived CDR1 and CDR2 are SEHNR and FQNEAQ (reference sequence). The CDR3 protein is CSSSLRPGVGTEAFF. The DNA for the CDR3 is TGTTCCAGCAGCTTAAGGCCGGGGGTGGGCACTGAAGCTTTCTTT.

This clone was observed a single time. This chain connects TRBV6-1 to TRBJ2-3; TRBD2 agrees at 11 bases. With 2 bases clipped from V and 4 bases from J, the junction kept 2 bases outside the gene matches. The CDR3 length is 15 residues. CDR1 MNHNS and CDR2 SASEGT come from the germline V gene. CDR3 in amino acids: CASSETSGGADTQYF. CDR3 coding DNA: TGTGCCAGCAGTGAAACTAGCGGGGGAGCAGATACGCAGTATTTT.

Note on this clone: The same CDR3 is also encoded by other DNA sequences in this sample. The chain carries TRBV5-1 and TRBJ2-3; TRBD2 agrees at 12 bases. This CDR3 is built from 16 residues. V gave up 4 bases and J gave up 0 bases; unmatched junction bases: 3. Germline-derived CDR1 and CDR2 are SGHRS and YFSETQ. The CDR3 protein is CASSPGLAGSTDTQYF. As DNA, the CDR3 is TGCGCCAGCAGCCCGGGACTAGCGGGCAGCACAGATACGCAGTATTTT.

The chain recombines TRBV28 with TRBJ1-4; TRBD1 might be the D (5 bases). V shed 5 bases and J shed 5 bases, with 12 bases lying between them. CDR1 and CDR2 (germline): MDHEN, SYDVKM. The CDR3 length is 14 residues. CDR3 coding DNA: TGTGCCAGCAGTCCCTGGGGGGGGAATGAAAAACTGTTTTTT. It specifies CASSPWGGNEKLFF.

The chain has TRBV5-8 and TRBJ2-7; D is uncertain. Per germline, CDR1 SGHTS and CDR2 YDEGEE. V was pared by 0 bases and J by 3 bases, with 4 bases between. The CDR3 runs 12 residues. CDR3 sequence: CASSLARYEQYF. DNA of the CDR3: TGTGCCAGCAGCTTGGCGCGCTACGAGCAGTACTTC.

J is TRBJ2-5 and V is TRBV5-1; D is possibly TRBD1 (6 bases). The CDR3 has 12 residues. CDR1 and CDR2 from the germline V gene are SGHRS and YFSETQ. Deletions cut 6 bases from V and 5 bases from J, with 11 bases between. The CDR3 region has the DNA TGCGCCAGCACCTCAGGGGTGGAGACCCAGTACTTC. Protein sequence: CASTSGVETQYF.

The rearrangement links TRBV7-9 to TRBJ2-1; 8 positions agree with TRBD2. In germline, CDR1 is SEHNR, CDR2 FQNEAQ (reference sequence). V shed 5 bases and J 7 bases; nucleotides not matched to a gene: 10. The CDR3 length is 15 residues. The CDR3 sequence is CASSHGREAGNEQFF. The CDR3 bases are TGTGCCAGCAGCCATGGGCGGGAGGCCGGAAATGAGCAGTTCTTC.

This clone has just one count. For the CDR3, the DNA is TGTGCCAGCAGCTTACCTACCACGGAGACCCAGTACTTC. Translating gives CASSLPTTETQYF. The chain couples TRBV7-8 to TRBJ2-5; D is unresolved. The CDR3 extends over 13 amino acids. Trimming pared 2 bases from V and 5 bases from J, leaving 9 bases between. Germline CDR1 is SGHVS and CDR2 is FQNEAQ.

This rearrangement joins TRBV6-1 to TRBJ1-5; 7 bases agree with TRBD1. Germline V CDR1 and CDR2: MNHNS, SASEGT. V gave up 3 bases and J gave up 0 bases; unmatched junction bases: 17. The CDR3 loop spans 20 amino acids. CDR3 DNA: TGTGCCAGCAGTGATCTGATTCAGGGCTGGGGACAGCCTAGCAATCAGCCCCAGCATTTT. As protein: CASSDLIQGWGQPSNQPQHF.

The V call is TRBV7-2, the J call TRBJ2-1; tentative D call: TRBD1 (6 bases). This CDR3 is built from 13 residues. Germline V lookup: CDR1 SGHTA, CDR2 FQGNSA. V lost 5 bases, J lost 5 bases, and 10 bases lay in between. Here the CDR3 DNA reads TGTGCCAGCAGCCCTGGACAGAACAATGAGCAGTTCTTC. It yields the protein CASSPGQNNEQFF.

This clone was recorded a few times. Distinct nucleotide sequences in the sample also encode this CDR3. V is TRBV7-8 and J is TRBJ1-2; 12 bases agree with TRBD1. The V gene's germline CDR1 is SGHVS and CDR2 FQNEAQ. CDR3 length: 14 amino acids. V gave up 5 bases and J gave up 8 bases; unmatched junction bases: 6. CDR3 nucleotides: TGTGCCAGCAGCCGCCGGGACAGGGGGCGAGGCTACACCTTC. Its protein is CASSRRDRGRGYTF.

The chain has TRBV5-1 and TRBJ1-1, with a possible D match to TRBD1 (6 bases). The germline CDR1 and CDR2 sequences are SGHRS and YFSETQ. V lost 4 bases to trimming and J lost 4 bases, with 17 bases between them. This CDR3 spans 15 amino acids. The CDR3 protein is CASSVTGGQVTEAFF. The DNA of the CDR3 is TGCGCCAGCAGCGTTACTGGGGGCCAGGTCACTGAAGCTTTCTTT.

This CDR3 reads CASSLSSGRAGELFF. DNA for the CDR3: TGTGCCAGCAGCTTGTCTAGCGGGAGGGCCGGGGAGCTGTTTTTT. The chain has TRBV5-4 and TRBJ2-2, with 12 nucleotides matching TRBD2. Germline V gene data show CDR1 as SGHNT and CDR2 as YYREEE (reference sequence). V was pared by 1 base and J by 6 bases, with 1 base of the junction left unmatched. The length of the CDR3 is 15 residues.

This sequence joins TRBV5-1 and TRBJ2-5, with TRBD1 matching over 8 bases. The CDR3 consists of 14 residues. V lost 4 bases to trimming and J lost 4 bases; unmatched junction nucleotides: 6. The V gene's germline CDR1 is SGHRS and CDR2 YFSETQ. CDR3 sequence reads: CASSPRQGLETQYF. CDR3 DNA: TGCGCCAGCAGCCCACGACAGGGGTTAGAGACCCAGTACTTC.

Note on this clone: An end of the junction does not agree with germline; a read error may underlie this. The V gene is TRBV27, the J gene TRBJ1-1; no reliable D call. This CDR3 has 13 amino acids. CDR1 is MNHEY, CDR2 SMNVEV, per germline (reference sequence). Written as DNA, the CDR3 is TGTGCCAGCAGTTTTAGAGGGAACGCTGAAGCTTTCTTT. Protein: CASSFRGNAEAFF.

The chain employs TRBV7-2 and TRBJ2-3; D is perhaps TRBD2 (6 bases). V gave up 4 bases and J gave up 4 bases, with 12 bases separating them. Per germline, CDR1 SGHTA and CDR2 FQGNSA. There are 14 residues in the CDR3. CDR3 bases: TGTGCCAGCAGCTATTCCCGGGACTCAGATACGCAGTATTTT. Encoded protein: CASSYSRDSDTQYF.

The gene calls are TRBV9 and TRBJ2-1; TRBD2 matches 7 bases. Germline CDR1 and CDR2: SGDLS and YYNGEE. This CDR3 is 16 amino acids long. J was trimmed by 2 bases and V by 0 bases; bases with no gene match: 5. CDR3 sequence: CASSVGGGVTYNEQFF. CDR3 sequence (DNA): TGTGCCAGCAGCGTAGGGGGGGGTGTGACCTACAATGAGCAGTTCTTC.

The chain carries TRBV29-1 and TRBJ1-1, with D perhaps matching TRBD1 (5 bases). Germline V gene lookup returns CDR1 SQVTM and CDR2 ANQGSEA. Trimming left V 3 bases short and J 4 bases short, with 6 bases between. The CDR3 length is 11 residues. This chain's CDR3 is CSVDRGTEAFF. The CDR3 nucleotides read TGCAGCGTTGATAGGGGCACTGAAGCTTTCTTT.